This T cell receptor (beta chain) was recorded in a study of blood T cells in healthy people across ages. This clonotype appeared many times. The antigen is not known. Trimming pared 2 bases from V and 0 bases from J, leaving 8 bases between. The germline V gene encodes CDR1 MNHNY and CDR2 SVGAGI (reference sequence). CDR3 length equals 15 residues. General study results and limits: Diversity of TCR beta per million T cells declined in a roughly linear way with age.

A J-beta primer mix and a sample-barcoded 5' primer were used in a second PCR of roughly 6 to 11 cycles. A template-switch adaptor with 12 random nucleotides tagged each cDNA molecule. TCRdb redid the calling of the 5' RACE reads with MiXCR, one entry per CDR3 protein. The sample yields fewer than 2 million distinct CDR3 sequences, roughly 43% seen once. This TCR was sampled from a human donor in good health. The chain links TRBV6-6 to TRBJ2-4, with D maybe TRBD2 (5 bases). The sample comprised blood. The DNA of the CDR3 is TGTGCCAGCAGTTACACCAGCGGAGCCAAAAACATTCAGTACTTC. This gives the protein CASSYTSGAKNIQYF.